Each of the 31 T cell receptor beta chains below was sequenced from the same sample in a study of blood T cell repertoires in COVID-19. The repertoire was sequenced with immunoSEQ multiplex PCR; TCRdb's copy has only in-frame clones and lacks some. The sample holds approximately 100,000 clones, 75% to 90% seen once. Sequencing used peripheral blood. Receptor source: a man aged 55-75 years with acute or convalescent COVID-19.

CDR3 sequence (DNA): TGTGCCAGTAGTAAGGTAGCGGAGACCGGGGAGCTGTTTTTT. Translation gives CASSKVAETGELFF. V usage is TRBV19 and J usage is TRBJ2-2; D possibly corresponds to TRBD2 (6 bases). The CDR3 runs 14 residues. CDR1 is LNHDA and CDR2 is SQIVND in the germline V gene (reference sequence). V lost 4 bases and J lost 5, with 11 bases in between.

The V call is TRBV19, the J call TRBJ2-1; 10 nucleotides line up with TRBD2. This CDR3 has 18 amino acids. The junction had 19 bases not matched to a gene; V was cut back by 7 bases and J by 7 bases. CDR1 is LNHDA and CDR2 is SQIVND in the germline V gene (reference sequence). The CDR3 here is CASNSRRGTSEGRNEQFF. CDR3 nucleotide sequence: TGTGCCAGTAACTCTAGAAGGGGGACTAGCGAGGGGAGGAATGAGCAGTTCTTC.

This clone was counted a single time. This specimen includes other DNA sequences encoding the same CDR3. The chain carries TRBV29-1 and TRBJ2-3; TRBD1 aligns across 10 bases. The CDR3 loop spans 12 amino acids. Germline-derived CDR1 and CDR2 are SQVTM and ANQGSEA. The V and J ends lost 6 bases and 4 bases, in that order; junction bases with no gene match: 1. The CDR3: CSVGQGADTQYF. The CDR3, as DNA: TGCAGCGTAGGACAGGGGGCAGATACGCAGTATTTT.

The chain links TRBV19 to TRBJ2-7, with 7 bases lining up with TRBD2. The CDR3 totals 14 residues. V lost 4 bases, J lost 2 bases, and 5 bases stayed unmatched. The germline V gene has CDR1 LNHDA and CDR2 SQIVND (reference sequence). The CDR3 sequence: CASSTQAGPYEQYF. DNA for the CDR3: TGTGCCAGTAGTACCCAAGCGGGACCCTACGAGCAGTACTTC.

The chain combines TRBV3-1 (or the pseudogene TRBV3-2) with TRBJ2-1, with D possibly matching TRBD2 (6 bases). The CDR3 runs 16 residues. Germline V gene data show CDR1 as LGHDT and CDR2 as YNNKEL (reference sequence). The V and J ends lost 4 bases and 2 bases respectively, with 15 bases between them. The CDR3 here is CASSLQGGAPYNEQFF. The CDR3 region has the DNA TGTGCCAGCAGCCTCCAAGGAGGGGCCCCCTACAATGAGCAGTTCTTC.

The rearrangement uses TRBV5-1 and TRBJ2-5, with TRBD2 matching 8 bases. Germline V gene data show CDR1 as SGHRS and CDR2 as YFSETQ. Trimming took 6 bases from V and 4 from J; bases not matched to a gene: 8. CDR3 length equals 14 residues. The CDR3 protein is CASNPSGSGETQYF. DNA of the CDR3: TGCGCCAGCAACCCCAGCGGGAGTGGAGAGACCCAGTACTTC.

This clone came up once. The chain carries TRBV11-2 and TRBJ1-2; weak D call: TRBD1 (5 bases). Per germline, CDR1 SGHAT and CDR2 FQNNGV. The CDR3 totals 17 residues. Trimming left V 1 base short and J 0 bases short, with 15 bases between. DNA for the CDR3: TGTGCCAGCAGCTTAGGGCCCTTATCGACAGCTAACTATGGCTACACCTTC. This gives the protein CASSLGPLSTANYGYTF.

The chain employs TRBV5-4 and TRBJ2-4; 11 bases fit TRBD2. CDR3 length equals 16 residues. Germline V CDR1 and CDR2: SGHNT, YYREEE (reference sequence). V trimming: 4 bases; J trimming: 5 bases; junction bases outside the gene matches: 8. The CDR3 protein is CASSPTSGSFQNIQYF. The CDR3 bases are TGTGCCAGCAGCCCCACTAGCGGGAGTTTCCAAAACATTCAGTACTTC.

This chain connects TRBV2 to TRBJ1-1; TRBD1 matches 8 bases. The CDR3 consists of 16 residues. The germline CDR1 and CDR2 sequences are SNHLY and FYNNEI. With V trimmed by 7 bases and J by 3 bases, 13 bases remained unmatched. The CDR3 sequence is CASKPTAGGFDTEAFF. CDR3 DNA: TGTGCCAGCAAACCCACGGCAGGGGGCTTCGACACTGAAGCTTTCTTT.

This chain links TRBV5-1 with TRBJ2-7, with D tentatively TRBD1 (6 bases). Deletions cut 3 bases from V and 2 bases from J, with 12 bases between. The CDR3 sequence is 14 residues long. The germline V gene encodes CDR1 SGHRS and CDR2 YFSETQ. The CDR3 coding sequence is TGCGCCAGCAGCTCCAAGACAGGAACCTACGAGCAGTACTTC. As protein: CASSSKTGTYEQYF.

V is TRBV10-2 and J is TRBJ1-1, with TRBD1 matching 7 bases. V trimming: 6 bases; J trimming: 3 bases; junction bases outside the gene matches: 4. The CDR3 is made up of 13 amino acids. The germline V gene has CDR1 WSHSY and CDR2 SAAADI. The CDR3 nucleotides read TGCGCCAGCAGGGACAGGAGATACACTGAAGCTTTCTTT. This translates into CASRDRRYTEAFF.

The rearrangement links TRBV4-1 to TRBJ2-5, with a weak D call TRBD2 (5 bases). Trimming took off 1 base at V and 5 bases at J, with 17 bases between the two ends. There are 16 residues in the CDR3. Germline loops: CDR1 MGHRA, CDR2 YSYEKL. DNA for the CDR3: TGCGCCAGCAGCCAAGTTCTGGGGAGATCGGACGAGACCCAGTACTTC. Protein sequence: CASSQVLGRSDETQYF.

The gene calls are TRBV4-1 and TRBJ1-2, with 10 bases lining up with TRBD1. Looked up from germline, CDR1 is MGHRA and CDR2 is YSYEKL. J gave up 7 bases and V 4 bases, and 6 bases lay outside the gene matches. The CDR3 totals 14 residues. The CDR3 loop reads CASSPRQGAFGYTF. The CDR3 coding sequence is TGCGCCAGCAGCCCGCGACAGGGGGCCTTTGGCTACACCTTC.

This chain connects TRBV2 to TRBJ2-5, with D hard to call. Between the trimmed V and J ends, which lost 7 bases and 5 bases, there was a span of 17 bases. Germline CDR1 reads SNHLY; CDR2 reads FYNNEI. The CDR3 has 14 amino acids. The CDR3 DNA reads TGTGCCAGCACGAACAGCCCTACCTCGGAGACCCAGTACTTC. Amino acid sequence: CASTNSPTSETQYF.

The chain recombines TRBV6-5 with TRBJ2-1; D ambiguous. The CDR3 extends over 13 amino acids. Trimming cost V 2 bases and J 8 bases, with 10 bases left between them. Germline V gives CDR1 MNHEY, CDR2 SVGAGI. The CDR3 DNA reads TGTGCCAGCAGTTACCAACTTCGAGATGAGCAGTTCTTC. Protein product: CASSYQLRDEQFF.

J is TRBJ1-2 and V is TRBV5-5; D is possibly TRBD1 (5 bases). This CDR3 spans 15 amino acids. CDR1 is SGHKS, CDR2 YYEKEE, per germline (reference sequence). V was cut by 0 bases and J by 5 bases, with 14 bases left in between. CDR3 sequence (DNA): TGTGCCAGCAGCTTGGCCTTGGACAAGTTTTATGGCTACACCTTC. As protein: CASSLALDKFYGYTF.

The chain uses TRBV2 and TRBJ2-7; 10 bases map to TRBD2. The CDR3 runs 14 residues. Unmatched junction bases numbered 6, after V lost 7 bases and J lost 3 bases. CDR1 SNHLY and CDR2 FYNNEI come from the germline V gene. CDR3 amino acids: CASTVTSGVYEQYV. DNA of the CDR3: TGTGCCAGCACGGTAACTAGCGGGGTCTACGAGCAGTACGTC.

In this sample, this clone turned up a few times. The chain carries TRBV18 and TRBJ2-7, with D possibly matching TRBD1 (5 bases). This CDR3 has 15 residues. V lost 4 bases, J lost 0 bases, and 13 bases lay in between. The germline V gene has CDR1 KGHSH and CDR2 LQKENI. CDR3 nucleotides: TGTGCCAGCTCACGGTCCGCAGGGCCCTCCTACGAGCAGTACTTC. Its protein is CASSRSAGPSYEQYF.

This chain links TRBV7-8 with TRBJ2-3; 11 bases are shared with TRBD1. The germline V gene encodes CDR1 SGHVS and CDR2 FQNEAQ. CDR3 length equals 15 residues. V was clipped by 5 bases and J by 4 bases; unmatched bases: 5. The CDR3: CASSRGGQGADTQYF. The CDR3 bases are TGTGCCAGCAGCCGAGGGGGACAGGGGGCAGATACGCAGTATTTT.

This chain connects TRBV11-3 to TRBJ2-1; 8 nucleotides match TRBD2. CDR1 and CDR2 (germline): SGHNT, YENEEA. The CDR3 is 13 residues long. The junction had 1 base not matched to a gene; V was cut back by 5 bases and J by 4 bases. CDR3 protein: CASSSGSYNEQFF. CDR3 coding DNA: TGTGCCAGCAGCAGCGGGAGTTACAATGAGCAGTTCTTC.

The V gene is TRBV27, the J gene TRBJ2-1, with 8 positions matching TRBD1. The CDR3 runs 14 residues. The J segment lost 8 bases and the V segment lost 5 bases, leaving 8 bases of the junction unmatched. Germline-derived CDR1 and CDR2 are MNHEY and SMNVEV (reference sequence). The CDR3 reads CASSLWTGFDEQFF. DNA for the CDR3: TGTGCCAGCAGTCTTTGGACAGGGTTCGATGAGCAGTTCTTC.

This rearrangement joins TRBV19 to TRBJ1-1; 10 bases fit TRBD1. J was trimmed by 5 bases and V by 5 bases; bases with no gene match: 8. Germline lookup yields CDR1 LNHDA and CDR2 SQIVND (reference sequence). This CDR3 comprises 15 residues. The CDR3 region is CASSGDRGSGTEAFF. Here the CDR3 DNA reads TGTGCCAGTAGTGGGGACAGGGGAAGTGGTACTGAAGCTTTCTTT.

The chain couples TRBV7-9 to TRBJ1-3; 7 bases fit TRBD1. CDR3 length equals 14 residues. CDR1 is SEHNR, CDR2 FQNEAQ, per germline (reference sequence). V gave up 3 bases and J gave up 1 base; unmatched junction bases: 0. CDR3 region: CASSLGQSGNTIYF. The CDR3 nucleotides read TGTGCCAGCAGCTTGGGACAGTCTGGAAACACCATATATTTT.

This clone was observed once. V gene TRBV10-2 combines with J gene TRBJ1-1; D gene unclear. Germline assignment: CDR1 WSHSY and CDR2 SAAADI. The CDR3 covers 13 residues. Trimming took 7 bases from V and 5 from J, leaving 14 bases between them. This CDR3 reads CASTRRGGTEAFF. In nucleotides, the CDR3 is TGCGCCAGCACACGTCGAGGTGGGACTGAAGCTTTCTTT.

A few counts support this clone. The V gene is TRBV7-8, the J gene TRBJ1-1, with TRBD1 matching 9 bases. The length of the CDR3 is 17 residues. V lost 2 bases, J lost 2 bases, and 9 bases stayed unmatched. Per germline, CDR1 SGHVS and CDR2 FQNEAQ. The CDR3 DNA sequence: TGTGCCAGCAGCTTAAGGTTTATGGGACAGGGAAACACTGAAGCTTTCTTT. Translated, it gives CASSLRFMGQGNTEAFF.

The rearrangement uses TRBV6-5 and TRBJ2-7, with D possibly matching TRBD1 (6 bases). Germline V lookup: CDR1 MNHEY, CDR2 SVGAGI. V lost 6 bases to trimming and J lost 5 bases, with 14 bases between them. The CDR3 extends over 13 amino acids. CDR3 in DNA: TGTGCCAGCAGGCGAACAGGGTTCCACGAGCAGTACTTC. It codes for CASRRTGFHEQYF.

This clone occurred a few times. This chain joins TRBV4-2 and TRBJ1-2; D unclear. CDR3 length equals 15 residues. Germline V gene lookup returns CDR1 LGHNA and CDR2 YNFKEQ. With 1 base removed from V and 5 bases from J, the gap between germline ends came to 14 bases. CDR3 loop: CASSQGIAATYGYTF. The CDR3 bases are TGTGCCAGCAGCCAAGGTATTGCGGCCACTTATGGCTACACCTTC.

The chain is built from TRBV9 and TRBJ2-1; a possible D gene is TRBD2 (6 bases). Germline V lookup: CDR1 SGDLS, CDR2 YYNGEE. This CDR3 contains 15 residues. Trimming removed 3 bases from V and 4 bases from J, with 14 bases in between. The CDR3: CASSALADFYNEQFF. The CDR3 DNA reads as TGTGCCAGCAGCGCACTAGCAGACTTTTACAATGAGCAGTTCTTC.

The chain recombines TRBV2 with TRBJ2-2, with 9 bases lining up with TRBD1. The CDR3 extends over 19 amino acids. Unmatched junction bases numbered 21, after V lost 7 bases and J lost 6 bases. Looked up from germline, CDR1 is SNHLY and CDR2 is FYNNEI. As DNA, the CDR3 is TGTGCCAGCAAGGGAAACCGGGACAGGGTAGGACTAGGTGCCGGGGAGCTGTTTTTT. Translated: CASKGNRDRVGLGAGELFF.

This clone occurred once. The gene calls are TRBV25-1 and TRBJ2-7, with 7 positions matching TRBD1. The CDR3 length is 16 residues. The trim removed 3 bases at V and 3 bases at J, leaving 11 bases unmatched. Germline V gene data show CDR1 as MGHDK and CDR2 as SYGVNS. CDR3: CASSDGMAAGGYEQYF. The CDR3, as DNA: TGTGCCAGCAGTGATGGTATGGCGGCAGGGGGCTACGAGCAGTACTTC.

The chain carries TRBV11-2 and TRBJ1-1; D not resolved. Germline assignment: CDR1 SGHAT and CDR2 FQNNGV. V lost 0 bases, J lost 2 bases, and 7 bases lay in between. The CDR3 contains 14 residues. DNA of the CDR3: TGTGCCAGCAGCTTAGAGAGGGTAAACACTGAAGCTTTCTTT. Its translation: CASSLERVNTEAFF.